Shown below are 15 T cell receptor beta chains from a single sample sequenced in a study of T-cell memory formation after mild COVID-19. TCRdb processed the 5' RACE reads anew with MiXCR; each CDR3 protein has one entry. The sample lists hundreds of thousands of distinct CDR3 sequences, approximately 14% occurring once. Sequenced sample: PBMCs or a T cell subset sorted from them (not recorded which). The receptors were gathered from a man aged 18 to 29 who had mild COVID-19 (a few samples of this study predate the infection). Cell type and time point are not known.

This clonotype was seen a handful of times. The chain is built from TRBV29-1 and TRBJ1-2; 12 positions agree with TRBD1. CDR3 size: 16 residues. J was trimmed by 2 bases and V by 0 bases; bases with no gene match: 4. The germline V gene has CDR1 SQVTM and CDR2 ANQGSEA. DNA of the CDR3: TGCAGCGTTGAAGATTGGGACAGGGGGCGGAACTATGGCTACACCTTC. As protein: CSVEDWDRGRNYGYTF.

In this sample, this clonotype turned up many times. This rearrangement joins TRBV5-1 to TRBJ2-5, with D possibly being TRBD1 (6 bases). V lost 4 bases and J lost 5, with 15 bases in between. The V gene's germline CDR1 is SGHRS and CDR2 YFSETQ. The CDR3 covers 14 residues. Written as DNA, the CDR3 is TGCGCCAGCAGCCCCGGCAGGGGCGGGGAGACCCAGTACTTC. Protein: CASSPGRGGETQYF.

This clonotype has just a few counts. J is TRBJ2-5 and V is TRBV18; D may be TRBD1 or TRBD2 (5 bases each). Trimming removed 2 bases from V and 5 bases from J, with 15 bases in between. CDR1 and CDR2 (germline): KGHSH, LQKENI. The length of the CDR3 is 15 residues. The CDR3 nucleotides read TGTGCCAGCTCACCAAACCAGGGACCGTGGGAGACCCAGTACTTC. Protein sequence: CASSPNQGPWETQYF.

This clonotype has only a few counts. V and J are TRBV7-9 and TRBJ2-3; 9 nucleotides line up with TRBD2. The J segment lost 2 bases and the V segment lost 11 bases, leaving 5 bases of the junction unmatched. The CDR3 totals 13 residues. Germline assignment: CDR1 SEHNR and CDR2 FQNEAQ (reference sequence). The CDR3 nucleotides read TGTGCCGAACTAGCGGGCCTCACAGATACGCAGTATTTT. It yields the protein CAELAGLTDTQYF.

The chain links TRBV5-1 to TRBJ2-7; 9 bases align to TRBD1. J was trimmed by 0 bases and V by 0 bases; bases with no gene match: 1. CDR3 size: 15 residues. Looked up from germline, CDR1 is SGHRS and CDR2 is YFSETQ. The CDR3 nucleotides read TGCGCCAGCAGCTTGGGACAGGGGGACTCCTACGAGCAGTACTTC. Its protein product is CASSLGQGDSYEQYF. Drawing the rest from reference TRBV5-1 and TRBJ2-7, the complete variable domain is KAGVTQTPRYLIKTRGQQVTLSCSPISGHRSVSWYQQTPGQGLQFLFEYFSETQRNKGNFPGRFSGRQFSNSRSEMNVSTLELGDSALYLCASSLGQGDSYEQYFGPGTRLTVT.

This clonotype has just a few counts. For the CDR3, the DNA is TGTGCCAACCGACAGTCCATGAACACTGAAGCTTTCTTT. This encodes CANRQSMNTEAFF. The rearrangement uses TRBV12-3 or TRBV12-4 and TRBJ1-1, with D possibly TRBD1 on 5 matching bases. Trimming cost V 10 bases and J 0 bases, with 12 bases left between them. The CDR3 is made up of 13 amino acids.

This chain links TRBV6-5 with TRBJ1-2; TRBD1 is a possible D gene (6 bases). V lost 5 bases, J lost 6 bases, and 16 bases lay in between. This CDR3 contains 14 residues. Germline CDR1 MNHEY, CDR2 SVGAGI. CDR3 sequence: CASSPQEGGNGYTF. The CDR3 region has the DNA TGTGCCAGCAGTCCCCAAGAAGGGGGGAATGGCTACACCTTC.

This clonotype was seen ten or more times. The chain joins TRBV5-1 to TRBJ2-7; D is ambiguous. This CDR3 has 12 residues. From germline, CDR1 is SGHRS and CDR2 YFSETQ. CDR3 sequence: CASSLDGYEQYV. CDR3 coding DNA: TGTGCCAGCAGTTTGGACGGCTACGAGCAGTACGTC.

The V call is TRBV4-2, the J call TRBJ1-1; 7 bases are shared with TRBD1. Germline V gene sequence: CDR1 LGHNA, CDR2 YNFKEQ. The CDR3 sequence is 16 residues long. The V gene end was trimmed by 1 base and the J gene end by 3 bases; junction bases not matched to a gene: 8. CDR3 sequence (DNA): TGTGCCAGCAGCCAAGGACGCCCTCAGGGGGACACTGAAGCTTTCTTT. This sequence encodes CASSQGRPQGDTEAFF.

The chain recombines TRBV11-3 with TRBJ2-5; D possibly matches TRBD1 or TRBD2 (5 bases each). Germline CDR1 and CDR2: SGHNT and YENEEA. The V gene lost 5 bases and the J gene lost 4 bases, with 14 bases spanning the gap. CDR3 length: 14 amino acids. CDR3 in DNA: TGTGCCAGCAGCCAAGGGGCCCGGGGAGAGACCCAGTACTTC. This encodes CASSQGARGETQYF.

The table lists this clonotype with many counts. The chain carries TRBV7-6 and TRBJ2-2; 9 bases match TRBD1. Germline trimming cut 5 bases from V and 1 base from J; bases unmatched to any gene: 8. Germline V CDR1 and CDR2: SGHVS, FNYEAQ. The CDR3 extends over 17 amino acids. The CDR3 protein is CASSPGPGQGNTGELFF. For the CDR3, the DNA is TGTGCCAGCAGCCCCGGGCCGGGACAGGGGAACACCGGGGAGCTGTTTTTT.

The sample holds a few counts of this clonotype. The genes are TRBV2 and TRBJ1-2, with 7 bases aligning to TRBD1. Unmatched junction bases numbered 4, after V lost 1 base and J lost 5 bases. The CDR3 covers 14 residues. Per the germline V gene, CDR1 is SNHLY and CDR2 is FYNNEI. CDR3 amino acids: CASSEDTGDYGYTF. The CDR3 nucleotides read TGTGCCAGCAGTGAAGACACAGGGGATTATGGCTACACCTTC.

This clonotype was detected ten times or more. The chain combines TRBV5-1 with TRBJ1-2; a weak D match, TRBD1 (6 bases). This CDR3 is built from 14 residues. Germline V gene lookup returns CDR1 SGHRS and CDR2 YFSETQ. V dropped 4 bases and J dropped 6 bases, with 16 bases sitting between them. CDR3 DNA sequence: TGCGCCAGCAGCCCGGGACAAGAGAAACATGGCTACACCTTC. This gives the protein CASSPGQEKHGYTF.

The V and J genes are TRBV5-6 and TRBJ2-2, with D tentatively TRBD1 or TRBD2 (5 bases each). The CDR3 is 16 amino acids. Trimming took 3 bases from V and 0 from J, leaving 12 bases between them. The germline CDR1 and CDR2 sequences are SGHDT and YYEEEE. The CDR3 DNA follows: TGTGCCAGCAGCTACCGGGGCCAGACGAACACCGGGGAGCTGTTTTTT. Amino acid sequence: CASSYRGQTNTGELFF.

Only a few counts were recorded for this clonotype. This sequence joins TRBV18 and TRBJ2-7, with D uncertain. The CDR3 has 13 amino acids. Germline values: CDR1 KGHSH, CDR2 LQKENI. Trimming cost V 3 bases and J 2 bases, with 8 bases left between them. CDR3 loop: CASSPGTAYEQYV. The CDR3 DNA reads as TGTGCCAGCTCACCGGGCACAGCCTACGAGCAGTACGTC.